The 9 T cell receptor beta chains given below trace back to one sample, sequenced in a study of T cells after yellow fever vaccination. TCRdb re-derived calls from the 5' RACE reads in MiXCR, one entry per CDR3 protein. The sample includes 150,000 to 200,000 distinct CDR3 sequences, roughly 11% of them seen just once. This specimen consisted of CD8+ T cells sorted from PBMCs, obtained 15 days after the yellow fever booster vaccination. Receptor source: a man between 18 and 35 years old who received the YFV17D yellow fever vaccine.

The J gene is TRBJ2-7, the V gene TRBV7-2; perhaps D is TRBD1 or TRBD2 (5 bases each). Trimming pared 6 bases from V and 0 bases from J, leaving 15 bases between. In germline, CDR1 is SGHTA, CDR2 FQGNSA. CDR3 length: 15 amino acids. The CDR3 protein is CASSRDRLSSYEQYF. The DNA for the CDR3 is TGTGCCAGCAGTCGGGACCGTTTGAGCTCCTACGAGCAGTACTTC.

CDR3 protein: CAWRDRAEQYF. CDR3 bases: TGTGCCTGGAGAGACAGGGCCGAGCAGTACTTC. V gene TRBV30 combines with J gene TRBJ2-7, with 7 bases fitting TRBD1. The ends lost 3 bases at V and 6 bases at J; junction bases unmatched: 2. The CDR3 has 11 amino acids. In germline, CDR1 is GTSNPN, CDR2 SVGIG (reference sequence).

This clonotype has more than one count but fewer than ten. V is TRBV10-2 and J is TRBJ1-2; unclear D gene. In germline, CDR1 is WSHSY, CDR2 SAAADI. The CDR3 has 14 residues. V lost 4 bases and J lost 4, with 13 bases in between. The CDR3 here is CASSGTLSGYGYTF. The CDR3 DNA follows: TGCGCCAGCAGTGGGACGCTCTCGGGCTATGGCTACACCTTC.

This clonotype was found many times. The V call is TRBV5-1, the J call TRBJ2-1, with TRBD2 identical over 10 bases. With 6 bases clipped from V and 10 bases from J, the junction kept 16 bases outside the gene matches. This CDR3 comprises 16 residues. Germline CDR1 reads SGHRS; CDR2 reads YFSETQ. The CDR3 reads CASTPPRSGGAREQFF. The CDR3 DNA follows: TGCGCCAGCACCCCCCCGAGGAGCGGGGGGGCGAGGGAGCAGTTCTTC.

CDR3 sequence reads: CSAEPGSGGYTF. For the CDR3, the DNA is TGCAGCGCCGAGCCCGGCTCCGGTGGCTACACCTTC. The chain recombines TRBV29-1 with TRBJ1-2, with unresolved D. V lost 7 bases and J 7 bases, leaving 16 bases between the germline ends. CDR3 length: 12 amino acids. Germline assignment: CDR1 SQVTM and CDR2 ANQGSEA.

There are many counts of this clonotype. J is TRBJ1-4 and V is TRBV7-2, with D possibly being TRBD1 (5 bases). The CDR3 extends over 14 amino acids. Germline CDR1 reads SGHTA; CDR2 reads FQGNSA. Trimming removed 5 bases at V and 4 bases at J, with 11 bases between. The CDR3 nucleotides are TGTGCCAGCAGCCTTCCGACAGTTAATGAAAAACTGTTTTTT. Amino acid sequence: CASSLPTVNEKLFF.

This chain connects TRBV7-9 to TRBJ2-7; tentatively, D is TRBD1 (5 bases). This CDR3 is 13 amino acids long. Trimming took 5 bases from V and 3 from J, leaving 11 bases between them. Germline V gene data show CDR1 as SEHNR and CDR2 as FQNEAQ (reference sequence). The CDR3 loop is CASSNRRSYEQYV. The CDR3 nucleotides are TGTGCCAGCAGCAACAGGCGCAGCTACGAGCAGTACGTC.

This clonotype was found a few times. The CDR3 DNA sequence: TGTGCCAGTAGTATTGTGGACAGTTCCTACGAGCAGTACTTC. It is translated as CASSIVDSSYEQYF. This chain links TRBV19 with TRBJ2-7; a weak D match, TRBD1 (6 bases). Trimming shortened V by 3 bases and J by 1 base, and 10 bases separated the two germline ends. The CDR3 is 14 residues long. Per the germline V gene, CDR1 is LNHDA and CDR2 is SQIVND (reference sequence).

The J gene is TRBJ2-7, the V gene TRBV19, with D maybe TRBD1 (6 bases). V dropped 3 bases and J dropped 2 bases, with 17 bases sitting between them. The CDR3 is 16 residues long. The germline V gene encodes CDR1 LNHDA and CDR2 SQIVND (reference sequence). This CDR3 is CASSIPRGSKAYEQYF. CDR3 nucleotide sequence: TGTGCCAGTAGTATCCCCAGGGGATCAAAGGCCTACGAGCAGTACTTC.